In its sample, the clone carrying this TCR beta chain was seen once. This record comes from a study of response to subunit inactivated influenza vaccine. V dropped 6 bases and J dropped 0 bases, with 12 bases sitting between them. CDR1 is MNHEY, CDR2 SMNVEV, per germline (reference sequence). This CDR3 spans 14 amino acids. Using its own MiXCR run on the RT-PCR reads, TCRdb lists one record per CDR3 protein. The data show more than 500,000 distinct CDR3 sequences, approximately 11% seen once. In addition, the sample was reused for a study of T cells expressing NK-cell markers. From that paper: 5'RACE template switching with UMIs produced the TCR beta cDNA. Just one sequenced donor of eight was HCMV-seronegative, while seven were seropositive.

The sequencing here drew on PBMCs from blood, taken on the day of vaccination. V and J are TRBV27 and TRBJ2-7; possible D gene TRBD1, 6 bases. This clonotype was obtained from a man aged 45-65 years who received an inactivated influenza vaccine. The CDR3 protein is CASSYRESSYEQYF. The DNA for the CDR3 is TGTGCCAGCAGCTACAGGGAAAGCTCCTACGAGCAGTACTTC.